These T cell receptor beta chains were read from a single sample in a study of CD8 T cells in ankylosing spondylitis. TCRdb processed the 5' RACE reads anew with MiXCR; each CDR3 protein has one entry. The data contain around 490,000 distinct CDR3 sequences, about 5% of them singletons. Sequenced sample: blood, either unsorted or a sorted T cell fraction (not recorded which). These receptors all come from a male donor with ankylosing spondylitis. Both conserved end residues are part of each CDR3. D genes are given only for firm matches. Some rows have no size entry. The others give once, few or many, or a class for an expanded clone.

>TRBD2|few|TRBV20-1|TRBJ2-5
TGCTGTGCTAGAGATGTAGCGGGGGCGACGGAGACCCAGTACTTC
CCARDVAGATETQYF
>TRBD1|many|TRBV6-5|TRBJ1-3
TGTGCCAGCAGTTACGGACAGGACTCTGGAAACACCATATATTTT
CASSYGQDSGNTIYF
>TRBD2|many|TRBV20-1|TRBJ2-3
TGCAGTGCCATCCCCTCGGGGGGTGATACGCAGTATTTT
CSAIPSGGDTQYF
>TRBD1|many|TRBV20-1|TRBJ1-5
TGCAGTGCTAGGGGACAGGGTATCAATCAGCCCCAGCATTTT
CSARGQGINQPQHF
>NA|many|TRBV9|TRBJ2-7
TGTGCCAGCAGCGCAGGAACTTACTCCTACGAGCAGTACTTC
CASSAGTYSYEQYF
>TRBD1|many|TRBV12-3/TRBV12-4|TRBJ2-7
TGTGCCAGCAGTAAGACAGGGCTGGGCTACGAGCAGTACTTC
CASSKTGLGYEQYF
>NA|many|TRBV20-1|TRBJ2-2
TGCAGTGCTAGAGATCTCCGGTGGGTCGGGGAGCTGTTTTTT
CSARDLRWVGELFF
>NA|NA|TRBV20-1|TRBJ1-1
TGCAGTGCTAGGGCGGGGAGTAACACTGAAGCTTTCTTT
CSARAGSNTEAFF
>TRBD1|NA|TRBV2|TRBJ2-7
TGTGCCAGCAAGATTCAGGGGGCCGGGAGCGAGCAGTACTTC
CASKIQGAGSEQYF
>TRBD1|many|TRBV29-1|TRBJ1-1
TGCAGCGCTGGGACAGGAGCCCGGTCCACTGAAGCTTTCTTT
CSAGTGARSTEAFF
>TRBD2|many|TRBV20-1|TRBJ2-3
TGCAGTGCTAGATCGCTAGCGGGAGCAGATACGCAGTATTTT
CSARSLAGADTQYF
>TRBD1|NA|TRBV12-3/TRBV12-4|TRBJ1-5
TGTGCCAGCAGTTTCAGGACAGGGCTTTATAGCAATCAGCCCCAGCATTTT
CASSFRTGLYSNQPQHF